This T cell receptor (beta chain) derives from a study of shared clonotypes between healthy human individuals. V gave up 5 bases and J gave up 2 bases, with 9 bases separating them. The CDR3 totals 14 residues. Germline V CDR1 and CDR2: SNHLY, FYNNEI. This table comes from immunoSEQ multiplex PCR, and its TCRdb copy is limited to in-frame clones, with some not included. The sample records around 2,100,000 clones, about 95% being singletons. Naive CD8 cells, CD45RO-negative and positively selected for CCR7, excluded terminally differentiated effector memory CD45RA+ cells. The sequencing input was naive CD8+ T cells sorted from blood. This receptor was identified in a young man in good health. V gene TRBV2 combines with J gene TRBJ2-2; no firm D call. The CDR3 DNA follows: TGTGCCAGCAGTCGGGTCTTAAACACCGGGGAGCTGTTTTTT. Translating it yields CASSRVLNTGELFF.